This T cell receptor (beta chain) was sequenced in a study of cytomegalovirus exposure and HLA in healthy donors. Findings and caveats of the study: Some V segments (TRBV6-2 and TRBV6-3 among them) were excluded as indistinguishable.

Notes on this clone: Antigen specificity is unknown.

This CDR3 region has 13 residues. V lost 6 bases and J lost 5; bases outside the gene matches: 5. Germline V gives CDR1 MDHEN, CDR2 SYDVKM. A multiplex PCR was run with 60 Vbeta primers and 13 Jbeta primers. The assay was immunoSEQ multiplex PCR, and TCRdb's table has in-frame clones only and misses some. The table includes about 160,000 clones, 79% detected once. Sequencing used PBMCs. The chain uses TRBV28 and TRBJ2-7, with 9 bases identical to TRBD1. The TCR originated in a man between 40 and 49 years old in good health and CMV-seronegative. The CDR3, as DNA: TGTGCCAGCAGCATCAACAGGGGGCACGAGCAGTACTTC. Translating it yields CASSINRGHEQYF.